The present T cell receptor (beta chain) was sequenced within a study of OX40 agonist ivuxolimab in advanced cancers. At the level of the study: Patients were dosed with the agonistic anti-OX40 (CD134) antibody ivuxolimab.

Some clones are missing from TCRdb's copy, which holds only in-frame ones; the method was immunoSEQ multiplex PCR. The table lists about 54,000 clones, almost 85% of them singletons. Drawing of blood for sampling happened at baseline, at cycle 4 day 1, and at cycle 7 day 1. Regarding this clone: Its target is not known.

Germline CDR1 reads SGHTA; CDR2 reads FQGNSA. Losses at the gene ends were 2 bases for V and 3 bases for J; bases not matched to a gene: 10. The CDR3 spans 17 residues. Study results and caveats: The mean number of expanded clones was higher in CD8+ T cells than in CD4+.

V and J are TRBV7-2 and TRBJ1-2, with TRBD1 matching 9 bases. This sequence was found in an adult with an advanced solid tumor such as melanoma, head and neck, liver or kidney cancer. Sequencing was performed on CD4+ or CD8+ T cells sorted from blood, taken in a trial of the OX40 agonist ivuxolimab. The chain's CDR3 is CASSLPGGTGRDYGYTF. The CDR3 DNA follows: TGTGCCAGCAGCTTACCGGGGGGGACAGGGCGCGACTATGGCTACACCTTC.